The entry below gives a single TCR beta chain sequence along with its context. The CDR3 totals 12 residues. V lost 6 bases, J lost 7 bases, and 1 base stayed unmatched. Germline loops: CDR1 MNHNY, CDR2 SVGAGI (reference sequence). The assay was immunoSEQ multiplex PCR, and TCRdb's table has in-frame clones only and misses some. Of about 64,000 clones in the sample, roughly 90% were seen once. The data derive from a study of T cell changes during pregnancy in multiple sclerosis. The sequenced sample was peripheral blood, obtained in the second trimester of pregnancy. The chain combines TRBV6-6 with TRBJ2-2; TRBD1 aligns across 8 bases. The TCR comes from a female donor with multiple sclerosis, enrolled in a pregnancy study. CDR3 in amino acids: CASRQGDGELFF. The CDR3 DNA reads as TGTGCCAGCAGACAGGGGGACGGGGAGCTGTTTTTT.